A selection of T cell receptor beta chains follows, all from one sample in a study of cytomegalovirus exposure and HLA in healthy donors. Generated by immunoSEQ multiplex PCR, the TCRdb table keeps only in-frame clones and is missing some. This table holds 200,000 or so clones, around 64% found once. Specimen: PBMCs. These receptors were collected from a middle-aged man in good health and CMV-seropositive. CDR3s include the opening cysteine and the closing phenylalanine or tryptophan. Each record gives: CDR3 length, V gene, J gene, clone size, D gene, CDR3 DNA, CDR3 protein. The D gene is left open where the match is weak. The size field is filled for only some rows; it gives once, few, many or a size class.

>17|TRBV19|TRBJ1-1|-|-
TGTGCCAGTAGTAAGGTTACGAGGACTTATAATCCCACTGAAGCTTTCTTT
CASSKVTRTYNPTEAFF
>13|TRBV2|TRBJ2-1|-|-
TGTGCCAGCATCCTCGACCAGGGCAATGAGCAGTTCTTC
CASILDQGNEQFF
>18|TRBV5-1|TRBJ2-2|-|-
TGCGCCAGCAGCTTGGTAGCTGATATTTGGGGAGACACCGGGGAGCTGTTTTTT
CASSLVADIWGDTGELFF
>17|TRBV4-1|TRBJ1-4|-|-
TGCGCCAGCAGCCAAGAAACAACTCAGATTAGGGGTGAAAAACTGTTTTTT
CASSQETTQIRGEKLFF
>14|TRBV6-6|TRBJ1-2|-|TRBD1
TGTGCCAGCAGCGCCCCGGGACAGCAATATGGCTACACCTTC
CASSAPGQQYGYTF
>15|TRBV15|TRBJ2-5|-|-
TGTGCCACCAGCAGAGATGGGCGGGCGGAAGAGACCCAGTACTTC
CATSRDGRAEETQYF
>17|TRBV19|TRBJ2-7|-|-
TGTGCCAGTAGTATAGATGTCGGGGTCGGGGATTCCTACGAGCAGTACTTC
CASSIDVGVGDSYEQYF
>13|TRBV11-2|TRBJ2-7|-|-
TGTGCCAGCAGCCGGGGGACTTCCTACGAGCAGTACTTC
CASSRGTSYEQYF
>14|TRBV25-1|TRBJ2-7|-|-
TGTGCCAGCAGTGTTAGACAGCCCTCCTACGAGCAGTACTTC
CASSVRQPSYEQYF
>19|TRBV27|TRBJ1-6|-|TRBD1
TGTGCCAGCAGTTTATCGCCCGGGACAGCTAGCTCCTATAATTCACCCCTCCACTTT
CASSLSPGTASSYNSPLHF
>15|TRBV6-5|TRBJ1-6|few|-
TGTGCCAGCAGTCCGCCGGGACAAAGGAATTCACCCCTCCACTTT
CASSPPGQRNSPLHF
>18|TRBV4-1|TRBJ1-2|-|-
TGCGCCAGCAGCCAAGATCACAACCGACAGAACAAGAACTATGGCTACACCTTC
CASSQDHNRQNKNYGYTF
>15|TRBV5-4|TRBJ2-1|-|-
TGTGCCAGCAGCTTGGACACCGGAGAGAGCAATGAGCAGTTCTTC
CASSLDTGESNEQFF
>16|TRBV7-9|TRBJ1-5|-|TRBD1
TGTGCCAGCAGCCCGGGGGACAGTGAATACAATCAGCCCCAGCATTTT
CASSPGDSEYNQPQHF